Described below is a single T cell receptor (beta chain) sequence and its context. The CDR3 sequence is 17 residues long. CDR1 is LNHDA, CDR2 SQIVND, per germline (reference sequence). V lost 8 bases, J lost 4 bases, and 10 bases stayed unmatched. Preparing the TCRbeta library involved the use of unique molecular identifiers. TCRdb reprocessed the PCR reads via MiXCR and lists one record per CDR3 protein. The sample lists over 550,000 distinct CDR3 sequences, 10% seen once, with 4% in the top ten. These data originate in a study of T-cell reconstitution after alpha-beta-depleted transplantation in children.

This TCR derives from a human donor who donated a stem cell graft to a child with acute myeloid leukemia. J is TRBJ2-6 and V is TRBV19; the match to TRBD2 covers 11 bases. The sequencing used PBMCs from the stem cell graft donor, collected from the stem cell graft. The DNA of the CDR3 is TGTGCCAGTCCCCTTATAGCGGGAGGGCTAGGGGCCAACGTCCTGACTTTC. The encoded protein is CASPLIAGGLGANVLTF.